Presented here are 25 T cell receptor beta chains from one specimen sequenced in a study of memory CD4+ T cells and cytomegalovirus serostatus. Single viable CD3+CD4+CD8-CD45RO+ cells were sorted as the memory CD4+ T cells. Using immunoSEQ multiplex PCR, the repertoire was profiled, and TCRdb retains in-frame clones only, with some absent. This sample has about 82,000 clones, with approximately 80% found just once. The sequencing input was memory CD4+ T cells from blood. The receptors derive from an adult in good health and CMV-seronegative.

V is TRBV5-1 and J is TRBJ1-1; D is unclear. Trimming stripped 0 bases from V and 7 bases from J, with 13 bases between. The germline V gene has CDR1 SGHRS and CDR2 YFSETQ. The CDR3 covers 14 residues. The CDR3 sequence: CASSLELEGLEAFF. DNA of the CDR3: TGCGCCAGCAGCTTGGAATTGGAGGGCCTTGAAGCTTTCTTT.

This clone appeared once. The chain joins TRBV6-1 to TRBJ1-5, with D tentatively TRBD1 (5 bases). Germline V gene lookup returns CDR1 MNHNS and CDR2 SASEGT. Trimming removed 4 bases from V and 5 bases from J, with 9 bases in between. This CDR3 is built from 13 residues. DNA of the CDR3: TGTGCCAGCAGTGCTTGGGGGGATCAGCCCCAGCATTTT. Translating it yields CASSAWGDQPQHF.

The chain joins TRBV29-1 to TRBJ1-1, with 7 bases that match TRBD1. The CDR3 spans 11 residues. Germline trimming cut 5 bases from V and 6 bases from J; bases unmatched to any gene: 3. CDR1 and CDR2 from the germline V gene are SQVTM and ANQGSEA. CDR3 amino acids: CSVLTGPEAFF. The DNA of the CDR3 is TGCAGCGTTTTGACAGGGCCTGAAGCTTTCTTT. Variable domain in full (rest from reference TRBV29-1 and TRBJ1-1): SAVISQKPSRDICQRGTSLTIQCQVDSQVTMMFWYRQQPGQSLTLIATANQGSEATYESGFVIDKFPISRPNLTFSTLTVSNMSPEDSSIYLCSVLTGPEAFFGQGTRLTVV.

V gene TRBV5-1 combines with J gene TRBJ1-5; the D gene is possibly TRBD1 (5 bases). The germline V gene has CDR1 SGHRS and CDR2 YFSETQ. This CDR3 has 14 amino acids. The germline V and J ends were trimmed by 3 bases and 2 bases, with 9 bases remaining between them. As DNA, the CDR3 is TGCGCCAGCAGCTCGGGGGAGCGCAATCAGCCCCAGCATTTT. It yields the protein CASSSGERNQPQHF.

This rearrangement joins TRBV4-2 to TRBJ2-1; 8 positions match TRBD2. The CDR3 contains 16 residues. V lost 0 bases to trimming and J lost 9 bases; unmatched junction nucleotides: 10. Germline CDR1 is LGHNA and CDR2 is YNFKEQ. CDR3 residues: CASSQEAGGATFEQFF. The CDR3 DNA sequence: TGTGCCAGCAGCCAAGAGGCCGGGGGGGCCACCTTTGAGCAGTTCTTC.

V is TRBV30 and J is TRBJ1-1; D not certain. This CDR3 comprises 15 residues. Deletions cut 4 bases from V and 1 base from J, with 16 bases between. Germline V gene data show CDR1 as GTSNPN and CDR2 as SVGIG (reference sequence). The CDR3, as DNA: TGTGCCTGGACCAACCGGGCCCCTAGGAACACTGAAGCTTTCTTT. Translating gives CAWTNRAPRNTEAFF.

The gene calls are TRBV5-1 and TRBJ1-2; 7 nucleotides line up with TRBD1. In germline, CDR1 is SGHRS, CDR2 YFSETQ. This CDR3 contains 14 residues. J gave up 3 bases and V 4 bases, and 6 bases lay outside the gene matches. CDR3 sequence reads: CASSAQGGDYGYTF. In DNA, the CDR3 is TGCGCCAGCAGCGCTCAAGGGGGCGACTATGGCTACACCTTC. The complete variable domain, with remaining parts taken from reference TRBV5-1 and TRBJ1-2, reads KAGVTQTPRYLIKTRGQQVTLSCSPISGHRSVSWYQQTPGQGLQFLFEYFSETQRNKGNFPGRFSGRQFSNSRSEMNVSTLELGDSALYLCASSAQGGDYGYTFGSGTRLTVV.

The CDR3 loop is CASSRVQLNTEAFF. In DNA form, the CDR3 reads TGTGCCAGCAGCCGAGTACAGTTGAACACTGAAGCTTTCTTT. J is TRBJ1-1 and V is TRBV13; no reliable D call. V lost 5 bases to trimming and J lost 0 bases, with 10 bases between them. CDR1 and CDR2 from the germline V gene are PRHDT and FYEKMQ (reference sequence). The CDR3 contains 14 residues. The variable domain in full, with the rest retrieved from reference TRBV13 and TRBJ1-1, is AAGVIQSPRHLIKEKRETATLKCYPIPRHDTVYWYQQGPGQDPQFLISFYEKMQSDKGSIPDRFSAQQFSDYHSELNMSSLELGDSALYFCASSRVQLNTEAFFGQGTRLTVV.

V is TRBV9 and J is TRBJ2-7; no clear D gene. With 0 bases removed from V and 2 bases from J, the gap between germline ends came to 9 bases. The CDR3 length is 14 residues. Germline V lookup: CDR1 SGDLS, CDR2 YYNGEE. The CDR3 nucleotides are TGTGCCAGCAGCGTAGACCACGGAGCCTACGAGCAGTACTTC. Translating gives CASSVDHGAYEQYF.

The V gene is TRBV7-9, the J gene TRBJ1-6; TRBD1 matches 8 bases. The CDR3 spans 15 residues. Germline CDR1 reads SEHNR; CDR2 reads FQNEAQ (reference sequence). The trim removed 4 bases at V and 10 bases at J, leaving 9 bases unmatched. The CDR3 DNA reads as TGTGCCAGCAGCTCTTCAGGGGGCGCCGAATCACCCCTCCACTTT. This gives the protein CASSSSGGAESPLHF.

V and J are TRBV2 and TRBJ2-3; TRBD2 matches at 12 bases. Trimming cost V 7 bases and J 6 bases; bases outside gene matches: 8. The CDR3 has 15 residues. The germline CDR1 and CDR2 sequences are SNHLY and FYNNEI. The CDR3, as DNA: TGTGCCAGCAATTTCCTAGCGGGGGGGCGTGATACGCAGTATTTT. Translated: CASNFLAGGRDTQYF.

Here the CDR3 DNA reads TGTGCCAGCAGCTTCGCTAGCGGTAGCACAGATACGCAGTATTTT. This encodes CASSFASGSTDTQYF. The chain uses TRBV7-2 and TRBJ2-3, with 7 bases matching TRBD2. Germline CDR1 reads SGHTA; CDR2 reads FQGNSA. Trimming removed 3 bases from V and 0 bases from J; junction bases left unmatched: 3. CDR3 length: 15 residues.

The J gene is TRBJ1-2, the V gene TRBV5-1, with 7 bases that match TRBD1. Trimming removed 4 bases from V and 0 bases from J; junction bases left unmatched: 6. Germline values: CDR1 SGHRS, CDR2 YFSETQ. This CDR3 has 15 amino acids. CDR3: CASSVTGTPNYGYTF. Written as DNA, the CDR3 is TGCGCCAGCAGCGTGACAGGGACCCCTAACTATGGCTACACCTTC.

The CDR3 region is CASSAGTSGGTDTQYF. In nucleotides, the CDR3 is TGCGCCAGCAGCGCCGGGACTAGCGGAGGCACAGATACGCAGTATTTT. The chain links TRBV5-1 to TRBJ2-3, with 11 bases matching TRBD2. Unmatched junction bases numbered 5, after V lost 4 bases and J lost 1 base. The CDR3 has 16 residues. CDR1 and CDR2 from the germline V gene are SGHRS and YFSETQ.

This clone turned up a few times. The chain links TRBV6-1 to TRBJ1-1; D call uncertain. Trimming cost V 6 bases and J 6 bases, with 17 bases left between them. Germline V gives CDR1 MNHNS, CDR2 SASEGT. The CDR3 totals 14 residues. In DNA form, the CDR3 reads TGTGCCAGCAGCCCCAGAGTTCTGGGCGCTGAAGCTTTCTTT. Residues: CASSPRVLGAEAFF.

V is TRBV6-5 and J is TRBJ2-3; 8 bases match TRBD2. Germline CDR1 reads MNHEY; CDR2 reads SVGAGI. The CDR3 consists of 13 residues. Unmatched junction bases numbered 7, after V lost 8 bases and J lost 6 bases. The CDR3 DNA follows: TGTGCCAGCGGCTCGACGGGGGGGGATACGCAGTATTTT. This sequence encodes CASGSTGGDTQYF.

A word on this clone: The sample carries other DNA sequences with the same CDR3. The V call is TRBV5-8, the J call TRBJ1-5; D is unclear. Germline-derived CDR1 and CDR2 are SGHTS and YDEGEE. This CDR3 spans 12 amino acids. With 4 bases removed from V and 0 bases from J, the gap between germline ends came to 2 bases. CDR3 loop: CASSLSNQPQHF. For the CDR3, the DNA is TGTGCCAGCAGCCTTAGCAATCAGCCCCAGCATTTT.

The table lists this clone with a few counts. This sequence joins TRBV11-1 and TRBJ2-7, with 8 bases matching TRBD1. The J segment lost 6 bases and the V segment lost 1 base, leaving 5 bases of the junction unmatched. The germline V gene has CDR1 SGHAT and CDR2 FQDESV (reference sequence). The CDR3 is 14 amino acids. CDR3 in DNA: TGTGCCAGCAGCTTAGGGCAGGGGGCTCGCGAGCAGTACTTC. Translation: CASSLGQGAREQYF.

J is TRBJ2-1 and V is TRBV10-1; 10 nucleotides agree with TRBD1. The CDR3 spans 17 residues. Germline CDR1 is WNHNN and CDR2 is SYGVQD (reference sequence). Unmatched junction bases numbered 8, after V lost 3 bases and J lost 3 bases. The DNA of the CDR3 is TGCGCCAGCAGTGACCCGGACAGGGGGAAGAGCTACAATGAGCAGTTCTTC. Protein: CASSDPDRGKSYNEQFF.

J is TRBJ1-1 and V is TRBV19; 9 nucleotides align to TRBD1. In germline, CDR1 is LNHDA, CDR2 SQIVND (reference sequence). The ends lost 11 bases at V and 1 base at J; junction bases unmatched: 5. This CDR3 contains 13 residues. This CDR3 is CAVGQGPNTEAFF. CDR3 coding DNA: TGTGCCGTTGGACAGGGGCCGAACACTGAAGCTTTCTTT.

This sequence joins TRBV11-3 and TRBJ2-7, with 15 bases identical to TRBD2. Germline CDR1 and CDR2: SGHNT and YENEEA. The CDR3 is 17 amino acids. Trimming removed 5 bases from V and 5 bases from J; junction bases left unmatched: 10. The CDR3 is CASSPPWTSGGAHEQYF. The CDR3 DNA is TGTGCCAGCAGCCCACCATGGACTAGCGGGGGGGCCCACGAGCAGTACTTC.

The chain's CDR3 is CASSTIGGKQYF. The DNA for the CDR3 is TGTGCCAGCAGTACAATCGGGGGTAAGCAGTACTTC. The chain employs TRBV2 and TRBJ2-7, with D perhaps TRBD2 (6 bases). The germline gives CDR1 SNHLY, CDR2 FYNNEI. The V and J ends lost 5 bases and 8 bases respectively, with 13 bases between them. The CDR3 totals 12 residues.

The chain recombines TRBV7-2 with TRBJ1-3; D is unresolved. The germline V and J ends were trimmed by 5 bases and 7 bases, with 18 bases remaining between them. Germline CDR1 SGHTA, CDR2 FQGNSA. The CDR3 is made up of 15 amino acids. The CDR3 reads CASSPPPGSRNTIYF. CDR3 nucleotides: TGTGCCAGCAGCCCGCCCCCGGGGAGTCGGAACACCATATATTTT.

This sequence joins TRBV6-1 and TRBJ1-4; no definite D call. CDR3 length: 13 residues. Trimming shortened V by 7 bases and J by 8 bases, and 14 bases separated the two germline ends. Germline CDR1 and CDR2: MNHNS and SASEGT. This CDR3 is CASTAGRGEKLFF. The DNA of the CDR3 is TGTGCCAGCACGGCAGGTAGAGGGGAAAAACTGTTTTTT.

V is TRBV29-1 and J is TRBJ1-5, with 8 bases matching TRBD1. This CDR3 has 13 amino acids. The V gene's germline CDR1 is SQVTM and CDR2 ANQGSEA. V was clipped by 8 bases and J by 7 bases; unmatched bases: 10. CDR3 protein: CSTRQGSDQPQHF. The CDR3 DNA follows: TGCAGCACTAGACAGGGGAGCGACCAGCCCCAGCATTTT.